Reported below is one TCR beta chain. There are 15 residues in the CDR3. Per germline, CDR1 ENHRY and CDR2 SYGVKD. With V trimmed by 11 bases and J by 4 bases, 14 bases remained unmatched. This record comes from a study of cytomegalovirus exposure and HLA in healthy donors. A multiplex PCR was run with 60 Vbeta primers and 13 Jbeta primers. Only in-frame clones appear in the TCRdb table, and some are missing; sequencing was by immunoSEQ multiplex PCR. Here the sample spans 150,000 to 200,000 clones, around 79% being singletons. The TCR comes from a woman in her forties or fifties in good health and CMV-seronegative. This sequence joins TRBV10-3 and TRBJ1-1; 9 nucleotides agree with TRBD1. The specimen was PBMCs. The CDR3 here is CACRGGQGLGTEAFF. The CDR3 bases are TGTGCCTGCCGTGGGGGACAGGGTCTCGGCACTGAAGCTTTCTTT.